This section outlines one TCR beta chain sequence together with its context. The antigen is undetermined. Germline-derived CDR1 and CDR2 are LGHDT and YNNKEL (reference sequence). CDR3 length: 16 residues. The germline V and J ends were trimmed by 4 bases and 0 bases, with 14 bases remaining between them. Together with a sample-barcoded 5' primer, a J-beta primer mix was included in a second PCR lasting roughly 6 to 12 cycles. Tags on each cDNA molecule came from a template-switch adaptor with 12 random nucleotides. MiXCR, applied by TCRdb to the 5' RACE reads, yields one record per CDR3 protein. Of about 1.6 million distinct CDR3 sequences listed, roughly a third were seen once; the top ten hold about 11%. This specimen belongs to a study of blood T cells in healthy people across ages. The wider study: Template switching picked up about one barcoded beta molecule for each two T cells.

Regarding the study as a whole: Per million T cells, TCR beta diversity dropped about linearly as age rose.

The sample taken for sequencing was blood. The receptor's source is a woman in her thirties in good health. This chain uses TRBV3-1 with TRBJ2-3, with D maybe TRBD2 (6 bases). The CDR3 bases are TGTGCCAGCAGCCGATGGGCGGGATATAGCACAGATACGCAGTATTTT. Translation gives CASSRWAGYSTDTQYF.